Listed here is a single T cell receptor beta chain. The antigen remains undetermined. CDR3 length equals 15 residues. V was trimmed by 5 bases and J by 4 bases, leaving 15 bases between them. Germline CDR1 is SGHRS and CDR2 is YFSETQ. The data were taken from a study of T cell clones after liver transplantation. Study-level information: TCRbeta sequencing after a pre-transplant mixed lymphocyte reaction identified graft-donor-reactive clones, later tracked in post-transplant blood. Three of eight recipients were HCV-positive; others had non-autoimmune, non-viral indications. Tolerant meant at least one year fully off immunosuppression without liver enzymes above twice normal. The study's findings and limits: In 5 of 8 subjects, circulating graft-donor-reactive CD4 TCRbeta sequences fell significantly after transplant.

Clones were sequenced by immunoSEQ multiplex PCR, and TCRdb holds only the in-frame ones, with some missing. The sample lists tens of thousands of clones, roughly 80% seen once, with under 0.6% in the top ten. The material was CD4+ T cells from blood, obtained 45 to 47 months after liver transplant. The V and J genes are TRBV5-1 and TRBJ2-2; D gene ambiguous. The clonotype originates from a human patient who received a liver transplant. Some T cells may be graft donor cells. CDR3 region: CASSPVGLGTGELFF. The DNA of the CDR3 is TGCGCCAGCAGTCCGGTGGGTCTTGGCACCGGGGAGCTGTTTTTT.